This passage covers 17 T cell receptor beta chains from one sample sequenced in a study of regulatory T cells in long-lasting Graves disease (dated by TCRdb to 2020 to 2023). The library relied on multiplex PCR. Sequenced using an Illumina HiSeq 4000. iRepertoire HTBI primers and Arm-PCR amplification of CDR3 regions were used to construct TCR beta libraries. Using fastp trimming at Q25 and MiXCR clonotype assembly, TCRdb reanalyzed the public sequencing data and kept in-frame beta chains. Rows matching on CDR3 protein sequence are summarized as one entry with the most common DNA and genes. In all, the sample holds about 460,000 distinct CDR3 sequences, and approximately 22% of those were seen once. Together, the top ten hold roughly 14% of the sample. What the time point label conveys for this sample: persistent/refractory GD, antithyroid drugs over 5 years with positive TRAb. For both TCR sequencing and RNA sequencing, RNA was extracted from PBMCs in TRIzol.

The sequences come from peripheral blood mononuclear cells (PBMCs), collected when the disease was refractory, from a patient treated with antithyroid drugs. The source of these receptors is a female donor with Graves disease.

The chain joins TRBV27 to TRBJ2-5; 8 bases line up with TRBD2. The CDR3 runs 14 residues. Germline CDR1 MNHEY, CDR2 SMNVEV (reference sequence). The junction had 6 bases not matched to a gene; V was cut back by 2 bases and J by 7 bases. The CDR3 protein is CASSLQGLGGTQYF. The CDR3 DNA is TGTGCCAGCAGTTTACAGGGACTAGGAGGGACCCAGTACTTC.

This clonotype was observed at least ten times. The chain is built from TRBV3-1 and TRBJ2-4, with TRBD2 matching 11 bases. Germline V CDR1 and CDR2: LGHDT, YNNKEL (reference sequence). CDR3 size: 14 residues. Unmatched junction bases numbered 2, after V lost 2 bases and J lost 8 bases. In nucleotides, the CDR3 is TGTGCCAGCAGCCAAACTAGCGGGAGTTACATTCAGTACTTC. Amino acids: CASSQTSGSYIQYF.

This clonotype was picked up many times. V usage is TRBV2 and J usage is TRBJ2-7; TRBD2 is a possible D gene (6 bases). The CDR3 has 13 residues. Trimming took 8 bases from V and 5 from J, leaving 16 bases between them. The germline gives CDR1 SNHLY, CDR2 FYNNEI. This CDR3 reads CASGGTQGDEQYF. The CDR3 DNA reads TGTGCCAGCGGGGGGACCCAGGGCGACGAGCAGTACTTC.

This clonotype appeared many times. Here the CDR3 DNA reads TGTGCCAGCAGCCCGGGGGACCGGCGCTCTGGAAACACCATATATTTT. The encoded protein is CASSPGDRRSGNTIYF. The chain joins TRBV11-2 to TRBJ1-3; the D gene is possibly TRBD1 (5 bases). This CDR3 has 16 amino acids. V gave up 5 bases and J gave up 0 bases, with 14 bases separating them. Germline V lookup: CDR1 SGHAT, CDR2 FQNNGV.

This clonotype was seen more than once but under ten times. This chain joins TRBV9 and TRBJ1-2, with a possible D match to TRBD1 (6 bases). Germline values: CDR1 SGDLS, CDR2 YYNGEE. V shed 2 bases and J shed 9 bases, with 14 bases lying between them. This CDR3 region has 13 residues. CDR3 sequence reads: CASSVNGGLSYTF. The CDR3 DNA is TGTGCCAGCAGCGTCAACGGGGGCCTGAGCTACACCTTC.

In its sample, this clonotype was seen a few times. The CDR3 nucleotides read TGTGCCAGCAGTCAGATCGGTAATTCACCCCTCCACTTT. Amino acids: CASSQIGNSPLHF. V usage is TRBV6-1 and J usage is TRBJ1-6; D remains ambiguous. The CDR3 spans 13 residues. Per germline, CDR1 MNHNS and CDR2 SASEGT. Trimming left V 5 bases short and J 6 bases short, with 8 bases between.

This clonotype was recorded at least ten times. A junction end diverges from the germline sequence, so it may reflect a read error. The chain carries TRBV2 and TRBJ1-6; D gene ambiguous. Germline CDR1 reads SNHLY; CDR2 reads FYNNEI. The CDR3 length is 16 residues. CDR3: CASTEGLTSPNSPLHF. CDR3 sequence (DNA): TGTGCCAGCACTGAAGGGCTGACATCTCCTAATTCACCCCTCCACTTT.

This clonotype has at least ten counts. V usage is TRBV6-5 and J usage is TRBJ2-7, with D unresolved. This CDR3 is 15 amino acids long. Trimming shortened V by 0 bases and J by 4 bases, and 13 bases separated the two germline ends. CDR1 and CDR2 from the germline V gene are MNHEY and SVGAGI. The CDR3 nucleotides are TGTGCCAGCAGTTACTCGACGGCGAGGAATTACGAGCAGTACTTC. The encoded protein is CASSYSTARNYEQYF.

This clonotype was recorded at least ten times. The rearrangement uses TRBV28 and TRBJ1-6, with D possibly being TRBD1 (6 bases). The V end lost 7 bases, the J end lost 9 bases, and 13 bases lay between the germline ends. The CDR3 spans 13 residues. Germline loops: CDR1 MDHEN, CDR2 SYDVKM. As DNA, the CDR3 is TGTGCCAGCACCCTAGGGGGAGGTTCACCCCTCCACTTT. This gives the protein CASTLGGGSPLHF.

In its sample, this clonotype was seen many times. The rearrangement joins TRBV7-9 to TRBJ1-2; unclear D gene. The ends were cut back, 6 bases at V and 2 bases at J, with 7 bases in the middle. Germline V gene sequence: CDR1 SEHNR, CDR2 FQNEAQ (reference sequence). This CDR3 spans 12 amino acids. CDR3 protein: CASSFDNYGYTF. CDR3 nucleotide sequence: TGTGCCAGCAGTTTCGACAACTATGGCTACACCTTC.

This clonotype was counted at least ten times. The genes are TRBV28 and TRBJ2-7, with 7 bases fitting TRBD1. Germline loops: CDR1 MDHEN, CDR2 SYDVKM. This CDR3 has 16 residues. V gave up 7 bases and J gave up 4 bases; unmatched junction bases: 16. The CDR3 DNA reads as TGTGCCAGCACCCCGGACAGGCCTTACGGCAAATACGAGCAGTACTTC. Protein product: CASTPDRPYGKYEQYF. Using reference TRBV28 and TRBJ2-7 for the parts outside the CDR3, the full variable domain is DVKVTQSSRYLVKRTGEKVFLECVQDMDHENMFWYRQDPGLGLRLIYFSYDVKMKEKGDIPEGYSVSREKKERFSLILESASTNQTSMYLCASTPDRPYGKYEQYFGPGTRLTVT.

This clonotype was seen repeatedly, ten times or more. CDR3 nucleotide sequence: TGTGCCAGCAGCTTACGACCACTGATGAACACTGAAGCTTTCTTT. Protein sequence: CASSLRPLMNTEAFF. This chain connects TRBV7-2 to TRBJ1-1; D call uncertain. Germline CDR1 is SGHTA and CDR2 is FQGNSA. The V gene lost 2 bases and the J gene lost 0 bases, with 10 bases spanning the gap. There are 15 residues in the CDR3.

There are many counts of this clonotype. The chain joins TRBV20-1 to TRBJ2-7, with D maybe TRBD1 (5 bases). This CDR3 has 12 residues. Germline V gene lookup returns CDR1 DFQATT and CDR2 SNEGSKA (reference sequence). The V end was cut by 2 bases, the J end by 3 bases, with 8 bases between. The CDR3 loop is CSARHDSYEQYF. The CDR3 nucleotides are TGCAGTGCTAGACACGACAGCTACGAGCAGTACTTC.

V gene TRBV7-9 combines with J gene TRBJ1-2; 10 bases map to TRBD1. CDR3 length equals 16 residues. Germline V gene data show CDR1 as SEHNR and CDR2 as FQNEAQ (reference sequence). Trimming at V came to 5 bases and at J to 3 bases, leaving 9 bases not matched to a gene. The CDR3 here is CASSALSGTGDYGYTF. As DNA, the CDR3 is TGTGCCAGCAGCGCATTATCCGGGACAGGGGACTATGGCTACACCTTC.

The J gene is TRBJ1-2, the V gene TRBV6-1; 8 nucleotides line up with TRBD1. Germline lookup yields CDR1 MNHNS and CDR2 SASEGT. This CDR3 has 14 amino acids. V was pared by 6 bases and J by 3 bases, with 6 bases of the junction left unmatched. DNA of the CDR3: TGTGCCAGCAGGGCAGGGGGCGACGACTATGGCTACACCTTC. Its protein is CASRAGGDDYGYTF.

The CDR3 region is CASSVGTAFTYEQYF. For the CDR3, the DNA is TGTGCCAGCAGCGTAGGTACAGCATTTACCTACGAGCAGTACTTC. The chain has TRBV9 and TRBJ2-7; D call uncertain. Per germline, CDR1 SGDLS and CDR2 YYNGEE. This CDR3 region has 15 residues. Trimming removed 0 bases at V and 2 bases at J, with 12 bases between. The full variable domain, completed using reference TRBV9 and TRBJ2-7, is DSGVTQTPKHLITATGQRVTLRCSPRSGDLSVYWYQQSLDQGLQFLIQYYNGEERAKGNILERFSAQQFPDLHSELNLSSLELGDSALYFCASSVGTAFTYEQYFGPGTRLTVT.

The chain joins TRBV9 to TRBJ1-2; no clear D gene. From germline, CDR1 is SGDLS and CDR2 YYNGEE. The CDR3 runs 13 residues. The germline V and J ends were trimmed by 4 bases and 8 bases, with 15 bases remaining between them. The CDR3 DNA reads TGTGCCAGCAGCCCTGCGGGCCCGAGGGGCTACACCTTC. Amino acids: CASSPAGPRGYTF.